This T cell receptor (beta chain) was captured by sequencing in a study of CD8+ T cells in alopecia areata. Peripheral blood, together with lesional scalp punch biopsies, was collected from alopecia areata patients. In each case, RNA was isolated and then reverse transcribed into cDNA as the sequencing template. The assay was immunoSEQ multiplex PCR, and TCRdb's table has in-frame clones only and misses some. Among more than 150,000 clones, 59% were seen once, and the ten largest hold roughly 14%. As concerns this clone: Antigen unknown.

Trimming took 10 bases from V and 5 from J; bases not matched to a gene: 3. The CDR3 contains 11 residues. CDR1 is KGHSH, CDR2 LQKENI, per germline. Overall study results and limits: Scalp lesions, especially in alopecia totalis/universalis, had higher clonality than normal scalp. Sequenced scalp T cells also include alphabeta T cells resident in normal skin.

The TCR sequence derives from a human donor with alopecia areata. The sample consisted of CD4+ T cells sorted from blood, taken at week 0. The chain is built from TRBV18 and TRBJ2-5; 8 nucleotides line up with TRBD2. DNA of the CDR3: TGTGCCACGAGACTAGCGGAGACCCAGTACTTC. Amino acid sequence: CATRLAETQYF.